The sample holds many counts of the clone carrying this TCR beta chain. Its antigen is unidentified. This CDR3 is built from 15 residues. Trimming left V 3 bases short and J 2 bases short, with 8 bases between. The source of the sample is a study of identical twins. Study-level findings and limits: Zero-insertion analyses were open to partial confounding by invariant MAIT and iNKT cells.

All of the donors were Caucasians in good health. Template switching added a universal primer site, and cDNA bore unique molecular identifiers. MiXCR was run by TCRdb on the 5' RACE reads, yielding one entry per CDR3 protein. The table has about 660,000 distinct CDR3 sequences, less than 10% seen once. The data also belong to a second study, concerning yellow fever vaccine responses in identical twins.

Sequencing input: PBMCs. The chain employs TRBV12-3 or TRBV12-4 and TRBJ2-6; D is unclear. The receptor was derived from a woman between 18 and 29 years old in good health. CDR3 DNA sequence: TGTGCCAGCAGTTTGTGGGGAACTGGGGCCAACGTCCTGACTTTC. Encoded protein: CASSLWGTGANVLTF.